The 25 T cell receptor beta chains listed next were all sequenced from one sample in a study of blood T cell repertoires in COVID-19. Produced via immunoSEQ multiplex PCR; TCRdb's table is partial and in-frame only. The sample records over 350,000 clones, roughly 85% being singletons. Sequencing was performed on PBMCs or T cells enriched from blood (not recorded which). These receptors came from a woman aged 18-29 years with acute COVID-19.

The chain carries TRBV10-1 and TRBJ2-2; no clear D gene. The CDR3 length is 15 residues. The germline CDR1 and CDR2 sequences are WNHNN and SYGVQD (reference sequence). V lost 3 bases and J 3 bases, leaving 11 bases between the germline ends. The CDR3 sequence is CASSDGSWDTGELFF. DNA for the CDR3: TGCGCCAGCAGTGACGGGTCCTGGGACACCGGGGAGCTGTTTTTT.

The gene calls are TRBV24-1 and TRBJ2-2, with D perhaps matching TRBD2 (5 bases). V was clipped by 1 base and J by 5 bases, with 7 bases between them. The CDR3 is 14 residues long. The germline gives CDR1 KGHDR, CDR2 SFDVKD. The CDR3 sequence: CATSDLSGTGELFF. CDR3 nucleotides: TGTGCCACCAGTGATTTATCGGGAACCGGGGAGCTGTTTTTT.

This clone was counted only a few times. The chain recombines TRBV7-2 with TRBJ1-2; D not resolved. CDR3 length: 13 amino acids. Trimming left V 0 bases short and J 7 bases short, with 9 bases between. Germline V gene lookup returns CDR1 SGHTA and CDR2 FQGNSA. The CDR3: CASSLARESGYTF. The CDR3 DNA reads TGTGCCAGCAGCTTAGCGCGGGAGAGTGGCTACACCTTC.

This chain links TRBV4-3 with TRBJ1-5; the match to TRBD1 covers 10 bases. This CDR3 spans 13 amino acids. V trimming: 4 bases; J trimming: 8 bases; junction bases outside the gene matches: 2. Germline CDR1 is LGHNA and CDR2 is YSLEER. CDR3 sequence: CASSRGQGKPQHF. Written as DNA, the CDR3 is TGCGCCAGCAGCCGGGGACAGGGGAAGCCCCAGCATTTT.

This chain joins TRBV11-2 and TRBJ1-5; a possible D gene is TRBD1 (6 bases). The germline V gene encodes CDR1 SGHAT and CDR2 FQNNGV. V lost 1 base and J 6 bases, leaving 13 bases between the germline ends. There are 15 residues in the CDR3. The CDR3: CASSLGYREGQPQHF. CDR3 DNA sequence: TGTGCCAGCAGCTTAGGATACAGGGAGGGTCAGCCCCAGCATTTT.

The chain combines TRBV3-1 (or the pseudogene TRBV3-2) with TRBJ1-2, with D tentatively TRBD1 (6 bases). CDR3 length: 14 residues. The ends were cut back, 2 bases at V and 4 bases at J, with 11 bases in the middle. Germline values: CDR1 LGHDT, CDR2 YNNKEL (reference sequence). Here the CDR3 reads CASSQQGGGYGYTF. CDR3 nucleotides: TGTGCCAGCAGCCAACAAGGGGGTGGCTATGGCTACACCTTC.

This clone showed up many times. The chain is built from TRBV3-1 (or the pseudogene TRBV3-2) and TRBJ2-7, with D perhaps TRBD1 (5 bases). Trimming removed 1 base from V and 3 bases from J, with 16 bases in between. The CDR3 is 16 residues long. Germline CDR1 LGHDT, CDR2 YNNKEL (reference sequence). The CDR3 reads CASSQAEQDSRYEQYF. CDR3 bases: TGTGCCAGCAGCCAAGCCGAACAGGATTCTCGCTACGAGCAGTACTTC.

CDR3 DNA: TGTGCCAGTCGGACAGCCAATTCACCCCTCCACTTT. This encodes CASRTANSPLHF. The chain is built from TRBV9 and TRBJ1-6; possibly TRBD1 for D (6 bases). Germline loops: CDR1 SGDLS, CDR2 YYNGEE. This CDR3 has 12 amino acids. Trimming cost V 8 bases and J 7 bases, with 10 bases left between them.

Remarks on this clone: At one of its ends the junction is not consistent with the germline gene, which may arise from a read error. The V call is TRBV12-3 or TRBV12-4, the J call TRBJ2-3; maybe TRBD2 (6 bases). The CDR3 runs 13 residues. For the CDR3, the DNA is TGCGCGGGGTCTAGTGGGGTGGCAGATACGCAGTATTTT. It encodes CAGSSGVADTQYF.

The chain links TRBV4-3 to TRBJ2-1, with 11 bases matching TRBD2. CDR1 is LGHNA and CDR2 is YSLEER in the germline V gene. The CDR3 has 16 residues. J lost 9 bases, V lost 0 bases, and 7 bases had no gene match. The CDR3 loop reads CASSQEPSGRRSEQFF. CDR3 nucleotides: TGCGCCAGCAGCCAAGAGCCTAGCGGGAGGCGGAGTGAGCAGTTCTTC.

The CDR3 sequence: CASSFLGQGAREQYF. The DNA of the CDR3 is TGTGCCAGCAGTTTCCTGGGACAGGGGGCGCGAGAGCAGTACTTC. V and J are TRBV6-5 and TRBJ2-7, with 12 bases matching TRBD1. Trimming cost V 4 bases and J 7 bases; bases outside gene matches: 8. The germline V gene encodes CDR1 MNHEY and CDR2 SVGAGI. The CDR3 totals 15 residues.

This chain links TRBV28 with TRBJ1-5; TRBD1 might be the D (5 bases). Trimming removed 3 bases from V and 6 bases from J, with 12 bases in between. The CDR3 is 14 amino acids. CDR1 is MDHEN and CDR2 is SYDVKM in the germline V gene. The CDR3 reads CASSFQTGGQPQHF. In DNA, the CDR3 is TGTGCCAGCAGTTTCCAAACCGGGGGTCAGCCCCAGCATTTT.

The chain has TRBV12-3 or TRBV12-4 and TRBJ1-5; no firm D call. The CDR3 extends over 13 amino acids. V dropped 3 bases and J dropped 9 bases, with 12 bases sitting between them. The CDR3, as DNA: TGTGCCAGCAGTTTGAGTCGGGAGAGGCCCCAGCATTTT. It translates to CASSLSRERPQHF.

The DNA for the CDR3 is TGTGCCAGCAGTTTATCGTGGACAGGGAATCAGCCCCAGCATTTT. This gives the protein CASSLSWTGNQPQHF. The chain carries TRBV27 and TRBJ1-5; 8 nucleotides agree with TRBD1. This CDR3 comprises 15 residues. With 0 bases clipped from V and 4 bases from J, the junction kept 2 bases outside the gene matches. CDR1 and CDR2 from the germline V gene are MNHEY and SMNVEV (reference sequence).

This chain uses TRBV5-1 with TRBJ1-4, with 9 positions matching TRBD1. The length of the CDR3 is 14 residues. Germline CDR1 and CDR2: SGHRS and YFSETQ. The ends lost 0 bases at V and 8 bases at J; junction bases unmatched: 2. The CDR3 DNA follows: TGCGCCAGCAGCTTGGCGACAGGGGGGGAAAAACTGTTTTTT. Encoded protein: CASSLATGGEKLFF.

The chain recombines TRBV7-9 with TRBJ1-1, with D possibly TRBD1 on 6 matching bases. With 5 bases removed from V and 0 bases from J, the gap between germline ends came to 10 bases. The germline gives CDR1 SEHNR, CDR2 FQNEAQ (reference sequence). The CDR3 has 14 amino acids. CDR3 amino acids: CASSTGQMNTEAFF. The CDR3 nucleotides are TGTGCCAGCAGCACAGGACAGATGAACACTGAAGCTTTCTTT.

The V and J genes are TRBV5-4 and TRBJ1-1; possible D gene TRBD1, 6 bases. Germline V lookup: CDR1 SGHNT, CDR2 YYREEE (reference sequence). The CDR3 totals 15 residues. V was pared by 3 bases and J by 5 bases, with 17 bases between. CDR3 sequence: CASSSPLTGNTEAFF. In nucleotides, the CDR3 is TGTGCCAGCAGCTCGCCCCTAACAGGGAATACTGAAGCTTTCTTT.

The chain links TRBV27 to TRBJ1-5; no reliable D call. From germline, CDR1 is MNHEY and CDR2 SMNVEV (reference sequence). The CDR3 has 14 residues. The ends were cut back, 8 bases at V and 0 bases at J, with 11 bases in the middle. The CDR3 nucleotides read TGTGCCAGCCGGCGGGGAGATAGCAATCAGCCCCAGCATTTT. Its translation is CASRRGDSNQPQHF.

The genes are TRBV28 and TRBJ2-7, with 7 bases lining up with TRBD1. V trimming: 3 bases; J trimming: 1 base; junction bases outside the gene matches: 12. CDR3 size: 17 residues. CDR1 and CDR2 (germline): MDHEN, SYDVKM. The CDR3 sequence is CASSFQDGTALSYEQYF. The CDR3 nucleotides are TGTGCCAGCAGTTTCCAAGACGGGACAGCGCTTTCCTACGAGCAGTACTTC.

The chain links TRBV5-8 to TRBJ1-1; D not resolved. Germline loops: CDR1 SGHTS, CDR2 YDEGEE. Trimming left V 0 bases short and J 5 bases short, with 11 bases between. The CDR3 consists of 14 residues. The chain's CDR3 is CASSLGWTLTEAFF. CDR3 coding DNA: TGTGCCAGCAGCTTGGGGTGGACTTTAACTGAAGCTTTCTTT.

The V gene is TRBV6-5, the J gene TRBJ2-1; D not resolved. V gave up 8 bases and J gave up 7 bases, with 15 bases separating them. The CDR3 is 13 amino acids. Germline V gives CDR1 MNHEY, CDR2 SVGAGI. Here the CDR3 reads CASLEQIGNEQFF. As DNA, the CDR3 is TGTGCCAGCTTGGAACAGATTGGGAATGAGCAGTTCTTC.

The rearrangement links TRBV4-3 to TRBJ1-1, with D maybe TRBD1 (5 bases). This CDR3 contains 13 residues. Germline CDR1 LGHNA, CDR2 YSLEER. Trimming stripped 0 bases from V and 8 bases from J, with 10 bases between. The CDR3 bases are TGCGCCAGCAGCCAAGATATCAGGGCGGAAGCTTTCTTT. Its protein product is CASSQDIRAEAFF.

CDR3 nucleotides: TGTGCCAGCACTCCAACTGACAGTCCATCCTACAATGAGCAGTTCTTC. This encodes CASTPTDSPSYNEQFF. The chain has TRBV2 and TRBJ2-1; the D gene is possibly TRBD1 (5 bases). The CDR3 spans 16 residues. Trimming removed 7 bases at V and 1 base at J, with 17 bases between. Germline V gives CDR1 SNHLY, CDR2 FYNNEI.

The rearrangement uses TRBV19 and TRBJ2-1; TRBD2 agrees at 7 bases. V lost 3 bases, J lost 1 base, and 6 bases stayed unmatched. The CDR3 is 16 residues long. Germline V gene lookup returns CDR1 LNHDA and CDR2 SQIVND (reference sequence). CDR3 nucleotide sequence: TGTGCCAGTAGTATTGCCGGGAGGCTTTCCTACAATGAGCAGTTCTTC. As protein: CASSIAGRLSYNEQFF. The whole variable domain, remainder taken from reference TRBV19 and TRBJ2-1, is DGGITQSPKYLFRKEGQNVTLSCEQNLNHDAMYWYRQDPGQGLRLIYYSQIVNDFQKGDIAEGYSVSREKKESFPLTVTSAQKNPTAFYLCASSIAGRLSYNEQFFGPGTRLTVL.

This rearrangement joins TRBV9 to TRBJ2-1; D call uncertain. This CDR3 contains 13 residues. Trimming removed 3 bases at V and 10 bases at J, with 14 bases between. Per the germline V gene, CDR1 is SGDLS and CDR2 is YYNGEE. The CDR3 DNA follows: TGTGCCAGCAGCGGTCCCGAGAGTCAAGAGCAGTTCTTC. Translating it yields CASSGPESQEQFF.